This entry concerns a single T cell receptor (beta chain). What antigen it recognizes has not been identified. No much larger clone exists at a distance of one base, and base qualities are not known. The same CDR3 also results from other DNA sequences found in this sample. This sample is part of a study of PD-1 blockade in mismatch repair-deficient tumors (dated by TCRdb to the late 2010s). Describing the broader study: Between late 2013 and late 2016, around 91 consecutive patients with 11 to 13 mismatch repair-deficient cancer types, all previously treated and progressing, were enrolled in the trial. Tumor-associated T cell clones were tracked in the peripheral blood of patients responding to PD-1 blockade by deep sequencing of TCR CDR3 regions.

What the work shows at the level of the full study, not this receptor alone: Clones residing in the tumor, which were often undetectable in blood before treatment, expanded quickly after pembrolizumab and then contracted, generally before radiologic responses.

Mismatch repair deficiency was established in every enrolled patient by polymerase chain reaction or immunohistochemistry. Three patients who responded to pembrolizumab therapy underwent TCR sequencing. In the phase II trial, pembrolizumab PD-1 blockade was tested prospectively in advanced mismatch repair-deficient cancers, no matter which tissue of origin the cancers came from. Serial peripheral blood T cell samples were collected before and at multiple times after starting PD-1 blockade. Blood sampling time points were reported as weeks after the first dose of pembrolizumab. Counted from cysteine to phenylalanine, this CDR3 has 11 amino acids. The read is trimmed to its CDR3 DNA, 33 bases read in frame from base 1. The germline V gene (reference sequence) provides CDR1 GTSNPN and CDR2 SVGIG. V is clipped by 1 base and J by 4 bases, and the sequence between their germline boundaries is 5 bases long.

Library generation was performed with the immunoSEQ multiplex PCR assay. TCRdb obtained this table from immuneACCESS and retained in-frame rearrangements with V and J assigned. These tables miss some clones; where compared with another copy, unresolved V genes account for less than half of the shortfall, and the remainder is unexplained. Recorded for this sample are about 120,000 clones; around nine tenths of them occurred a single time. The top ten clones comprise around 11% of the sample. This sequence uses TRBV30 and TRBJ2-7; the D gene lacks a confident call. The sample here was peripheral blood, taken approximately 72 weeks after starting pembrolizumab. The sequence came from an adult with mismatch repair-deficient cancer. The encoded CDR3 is CAWSDSYEQYF. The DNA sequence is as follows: TGTGCCTGGAGTGATTCGTACGAGCAGTACTTC.